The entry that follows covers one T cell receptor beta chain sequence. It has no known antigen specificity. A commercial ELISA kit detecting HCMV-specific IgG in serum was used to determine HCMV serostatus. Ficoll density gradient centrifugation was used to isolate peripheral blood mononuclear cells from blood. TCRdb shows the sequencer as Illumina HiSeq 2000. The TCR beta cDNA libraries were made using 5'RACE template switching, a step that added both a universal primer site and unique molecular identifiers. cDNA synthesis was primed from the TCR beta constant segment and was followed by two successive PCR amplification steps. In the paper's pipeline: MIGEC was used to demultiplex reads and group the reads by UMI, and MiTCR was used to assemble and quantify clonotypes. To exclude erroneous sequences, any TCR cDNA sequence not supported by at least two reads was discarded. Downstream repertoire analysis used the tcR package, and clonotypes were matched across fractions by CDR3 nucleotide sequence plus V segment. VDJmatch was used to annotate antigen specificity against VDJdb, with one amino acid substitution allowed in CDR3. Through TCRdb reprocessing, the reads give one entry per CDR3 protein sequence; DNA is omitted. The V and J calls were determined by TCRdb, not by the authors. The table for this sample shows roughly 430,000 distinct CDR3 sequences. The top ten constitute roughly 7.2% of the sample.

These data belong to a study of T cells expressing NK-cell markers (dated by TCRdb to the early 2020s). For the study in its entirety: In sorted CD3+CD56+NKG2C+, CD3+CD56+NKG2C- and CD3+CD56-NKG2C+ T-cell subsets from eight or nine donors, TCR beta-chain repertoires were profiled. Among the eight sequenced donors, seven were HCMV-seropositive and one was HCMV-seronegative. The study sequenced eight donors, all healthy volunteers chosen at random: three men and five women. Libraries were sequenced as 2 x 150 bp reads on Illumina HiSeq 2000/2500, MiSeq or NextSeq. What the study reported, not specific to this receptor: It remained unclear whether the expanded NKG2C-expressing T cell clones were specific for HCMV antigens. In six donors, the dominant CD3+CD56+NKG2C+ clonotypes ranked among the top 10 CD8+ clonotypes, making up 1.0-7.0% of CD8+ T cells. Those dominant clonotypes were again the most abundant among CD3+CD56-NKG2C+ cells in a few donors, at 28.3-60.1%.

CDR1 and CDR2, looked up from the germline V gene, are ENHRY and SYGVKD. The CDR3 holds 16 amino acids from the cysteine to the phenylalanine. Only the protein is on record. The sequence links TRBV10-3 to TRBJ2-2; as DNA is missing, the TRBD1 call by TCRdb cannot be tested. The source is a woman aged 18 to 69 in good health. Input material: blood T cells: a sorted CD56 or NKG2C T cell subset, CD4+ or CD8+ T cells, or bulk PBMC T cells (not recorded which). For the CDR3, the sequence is CAISTPPGANTGELFF.